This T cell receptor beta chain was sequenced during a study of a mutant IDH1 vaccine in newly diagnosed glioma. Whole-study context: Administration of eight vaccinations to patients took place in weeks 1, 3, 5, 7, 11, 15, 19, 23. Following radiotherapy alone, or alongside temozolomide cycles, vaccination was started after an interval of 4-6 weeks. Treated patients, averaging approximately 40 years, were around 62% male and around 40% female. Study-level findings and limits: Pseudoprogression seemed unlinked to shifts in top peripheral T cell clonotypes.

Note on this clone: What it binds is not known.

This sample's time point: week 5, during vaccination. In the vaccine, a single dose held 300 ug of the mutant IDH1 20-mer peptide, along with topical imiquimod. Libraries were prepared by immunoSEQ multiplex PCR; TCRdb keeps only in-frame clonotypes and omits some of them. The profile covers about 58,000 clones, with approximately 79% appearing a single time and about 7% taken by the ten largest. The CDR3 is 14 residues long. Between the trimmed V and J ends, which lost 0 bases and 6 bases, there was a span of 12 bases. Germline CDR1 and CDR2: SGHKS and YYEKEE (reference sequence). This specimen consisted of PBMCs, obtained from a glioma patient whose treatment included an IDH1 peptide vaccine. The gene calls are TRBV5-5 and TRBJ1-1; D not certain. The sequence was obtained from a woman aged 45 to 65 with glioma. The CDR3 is CASSLAHEGSEAFF. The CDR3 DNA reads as TGTGCCAGCAGCTTGGCCCACGAGGGCTCTGAAGCTTTCTTT.